This TCR beta chain derives from a study of beta chain features in type 1 diabetes. Study-level findings and limits: When Type 1 diabetes patients were examined, their TCRB CDR3s proved moderately but significantly shorter in all four CD4+ subsets.

This clone was found a few times. Antigen unknown. The sequenced template was cDNA made from the entire isolated RNA. Sequencing used immunoSEQ multiplex PCR; TCRdb keeps in-frame clones, though not all of them. The repertoire includes 500,000 to 800,000 clones, 9.5% to 15% of them detected once, and roughly 0.12% sits in the top ten. V lost 0 bases and J lost 2, with 10 bases in between. The CDR3 spans 14 residues. Germline V CDR1 and CDR2: GTSNPN, SVGIG (reference sequence). The sequence was collected from a man younger than 45 with type 1 diabetes. Sample: naive CD4+ T cells from blood. V gene TRBV30 combines with J gene TRBJ2-5; possibly TRBD2 for D (7 bases). CDR3 nucleotide sequence: TGTGCCTGGAGTGTAAAGGGGGGGCAAGAGACCCAGTACTTC. It encodes CAWSVKGGQETQYF.